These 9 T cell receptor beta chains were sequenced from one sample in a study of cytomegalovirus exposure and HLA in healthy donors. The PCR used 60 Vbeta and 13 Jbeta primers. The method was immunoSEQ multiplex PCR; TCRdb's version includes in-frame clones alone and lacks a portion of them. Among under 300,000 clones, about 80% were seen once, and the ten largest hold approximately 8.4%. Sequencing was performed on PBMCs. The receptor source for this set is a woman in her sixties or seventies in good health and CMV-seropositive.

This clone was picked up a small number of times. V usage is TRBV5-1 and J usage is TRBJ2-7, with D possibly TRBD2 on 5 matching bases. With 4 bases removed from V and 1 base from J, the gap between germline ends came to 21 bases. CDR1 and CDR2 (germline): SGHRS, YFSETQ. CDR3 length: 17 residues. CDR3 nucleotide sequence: TGCGCCAGCAGCCCGGGATCCCTTGGTACATTATCCTACGAGCAGTACTTC. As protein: CASSPGSLGTLSYEQYF.

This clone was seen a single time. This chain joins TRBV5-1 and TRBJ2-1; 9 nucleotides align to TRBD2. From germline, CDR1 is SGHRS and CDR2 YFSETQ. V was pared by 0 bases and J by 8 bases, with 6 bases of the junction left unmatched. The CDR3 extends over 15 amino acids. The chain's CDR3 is CASSLVAGGPYEQFF. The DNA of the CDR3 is TGCGCCAGCAGCTTGGTTGCGGGAGGGCCCTATGAGCAGTTCTTC.

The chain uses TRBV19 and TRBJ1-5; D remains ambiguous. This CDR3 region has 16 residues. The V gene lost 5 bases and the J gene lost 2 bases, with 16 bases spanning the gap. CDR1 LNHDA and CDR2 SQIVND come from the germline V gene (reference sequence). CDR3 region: CASSSIEASGNQPQHF. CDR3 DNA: TGTGCCAGTAGTTCAATCGAGGCGTCTGGCAATCAGCCCCAGCATTTT.

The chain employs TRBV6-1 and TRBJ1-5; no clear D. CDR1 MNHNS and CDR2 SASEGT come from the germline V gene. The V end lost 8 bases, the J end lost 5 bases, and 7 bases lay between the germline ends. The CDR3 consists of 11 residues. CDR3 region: CASGHDQPQHF. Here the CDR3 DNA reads TGTGCCAGCGGCCATGATCAGCCCCAGCATTTT.

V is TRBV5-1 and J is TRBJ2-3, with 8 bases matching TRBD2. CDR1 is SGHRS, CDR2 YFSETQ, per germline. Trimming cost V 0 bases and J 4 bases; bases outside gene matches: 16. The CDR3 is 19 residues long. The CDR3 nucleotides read TGCGCCAGCAGCTTGGAGTGGAGGGCGGGAGGCCCTCCCGCAGATACGCAGTATTTT. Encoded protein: CASSLEWRAGGPPADTQYF.

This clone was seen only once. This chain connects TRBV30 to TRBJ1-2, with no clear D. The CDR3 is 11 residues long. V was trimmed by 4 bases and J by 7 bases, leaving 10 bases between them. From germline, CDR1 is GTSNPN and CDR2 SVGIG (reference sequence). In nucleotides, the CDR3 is TGTGCCTGGACCTCGGGTTCTGGCTACACCTTC. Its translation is CAWTSGSGYTF.

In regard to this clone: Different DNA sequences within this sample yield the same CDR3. The CDR3: CASSSSTDTQYF. CDR3 bases: TGTGCCAGCAGCTCGAGCACAGATACGCAGTATTTT. This chain uses TRBV11-2 with TRBJ2-3; D not resolved. V lost 4 bases, J lost 0 bases, and 2 bases lay in between. Germline assignment: CDR1 SGHAT and CDR2 FQNNGV. The CDR3 loop spans 12 amino acids. Combining the CDR3 with reference TRBV11-2 and TRBJ2-3 gives the whole variable domain EAGVAQSPRYKIIEKRQSVAFWCNPISGHATLYWYQQILGQGPKLLIQFQNNGVVDDSQLPKDRFSAERLKGVDSTLKIQPAKLEDSAVYLCASSSSTDTQYFGPGTRLTVL.

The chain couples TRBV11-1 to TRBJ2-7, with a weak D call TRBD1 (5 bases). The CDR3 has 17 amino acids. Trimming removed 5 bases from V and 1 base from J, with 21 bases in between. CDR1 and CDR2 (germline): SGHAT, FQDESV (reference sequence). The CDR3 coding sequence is TGTGCCAGCAGCCAAGAAGCCGACAGCATCTTATCCTACGAGCAGTACTTC. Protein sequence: CASSQEADSILSYEQYF.

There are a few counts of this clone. CDR3 nucleotides: TGTGCCAGCAGCCGGACAGGGGAAACTTTTAGCTACACCTTC. Its protein is CASSRTGETFSYTF. The chain recombines TRBV6-1 with TRBJ1-2; TRBD1 matches 9 bases. There are 14 residues in the CDR3. Germline lookup yields CDR1 MNHNS and CDR2 SASEGT. J was trimmed by 9 bases and V by 6 bases; bases with no gene match: 11.